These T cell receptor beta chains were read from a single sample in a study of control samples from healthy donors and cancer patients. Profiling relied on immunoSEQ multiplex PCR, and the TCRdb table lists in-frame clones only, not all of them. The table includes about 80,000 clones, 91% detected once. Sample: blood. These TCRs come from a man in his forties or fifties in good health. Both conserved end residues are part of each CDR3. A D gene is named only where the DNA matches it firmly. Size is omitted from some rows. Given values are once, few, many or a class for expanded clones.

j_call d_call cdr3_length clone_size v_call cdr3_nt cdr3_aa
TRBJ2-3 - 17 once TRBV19 TGTGCCAGTAGTATAGATACGGGCGCGCGTGGCACAGATACGCAGTATTTT CASSIDTGARGTDTQYF
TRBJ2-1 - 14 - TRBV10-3 TGTGCCATCAGTCCGGAGGGGTCCTACAATGAGCAGTTCTTC CAISPEGSYNEQFF
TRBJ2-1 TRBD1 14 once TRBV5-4 TGTGCCAGCTTCCGGGACAGGGCAGGAGGAGAGCAGTTCTTC CASFRDRAGGEQFF
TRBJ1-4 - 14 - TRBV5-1 TGCGCCAGCAGAACGGGAGCAACTAATGAAAAACTGTTTTTT CASRTGATNEKLFF
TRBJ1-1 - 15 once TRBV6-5 TGTGCCAGCAGCTTTCTCGGAGGGGCTAACACTGAAGCTTTCTTT CASSFLGGANTEAFF
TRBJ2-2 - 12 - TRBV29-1 TGCAGCGTTGATGGGTGGAGCGGGGAGCTGTTTTTT CSVDGWSGELFF
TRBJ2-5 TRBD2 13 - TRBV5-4 TGTGCCAGCAGCTTCGGCGGGGGTGAGACCCAGTACTTC CASSFGGGETQYF
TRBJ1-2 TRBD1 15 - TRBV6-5 TGTGCCAGCACCGGACAGGGGATAGAAGTGGGGGGCTACACCTTC CASTGQGIEVGGYTF
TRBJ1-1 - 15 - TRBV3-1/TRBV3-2 TGTGCCAGCAGCCATCTCGGAGGGGCGTACACTGAAGCTTTCTTT CASSHLGGAYTEAFF
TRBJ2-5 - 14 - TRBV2 TGTGCCAGCAGTGGGGTCTGGGGTAAAGAGACCCAGTACTTC CASSGVWGKETQYF
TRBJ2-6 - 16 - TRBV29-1 TGCAGCGTTAGAGAGGGGCAGGGCTCTGGGGCCAACGTCCTGACTTTC CSVREGQGSGANVLTF
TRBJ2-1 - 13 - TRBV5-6 TGTGCCAGCAGTCTCGTCAGGGGCAATGAGCAGTTCTTC CASSLVRGNEQFF
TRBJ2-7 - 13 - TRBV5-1 TGCGCCAGCAGCTCCGGGCCGAGGGACGAGCAGTACTTC CASSSGPRDEQYF
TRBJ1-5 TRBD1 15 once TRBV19 TGTGCCAGTAGTATAGGTGACAGGGACAATCAGCCCCAGCATTTT CASSIGDRDNQPQHF
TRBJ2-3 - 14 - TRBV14 TGTGCCAGCAGCCTTCGGGTAGTCACAGATACGCAGTATTTT CASSLRVVTDTQYF
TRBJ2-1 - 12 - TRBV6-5 TGTGCCAGCAGGCGGACGGAAAATGAGCAGTTCTTC CASRRTENEQFF
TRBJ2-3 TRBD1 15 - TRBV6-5 TGTGCCAGCAGTCCACAGGGGGGCTTCACAGATACGCAGTATTTT CASSPQGGFTDTQYF
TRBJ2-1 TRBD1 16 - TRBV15 TGTGCCACCAGCAGAGATCGAGGGACAGGGGACAATGAGCAGTTCTTC CATSRDRGTGDNEQFF
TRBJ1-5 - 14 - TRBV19 TGTGCCAGTAGTATAGTGCGGCAGGTTCAGCCCCAGCATTTT CASSIVRQVQPQHF
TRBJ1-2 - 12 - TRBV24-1 TGTGCCACCAGTGATTCAGGGTATGGCTACACCTTC CATSDSGYGYTF
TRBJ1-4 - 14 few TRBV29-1 TGCAGCGTTGGTGAAGGTTCCAATGATGAAAAACTGTTTTTT CSVGEGSNDEKLFF
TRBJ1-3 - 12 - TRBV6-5 TGTGCCAGCAGGCTCTCTGGAAACACCATATATTTT CASRLSGNTIYF
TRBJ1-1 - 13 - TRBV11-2 TGTGCCAGCAGCCACCCTGGGAACACTGAAGCTTTCTTT CASSHPGNTEAFF
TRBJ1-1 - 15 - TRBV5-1 TGCGCCAGCAGCTTGGAACCGGGGGTGGACACTGAAGCTTTCTTT CASSLEPGVDTEAFF
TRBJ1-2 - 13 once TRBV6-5 TGTGCCACCAGAGCATACGCTAACTATGGCTACACCTTC CATRAYANYGYTF
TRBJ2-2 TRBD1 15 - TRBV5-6 TGTGCCAGCAGCGTGGGACAGGGGGTCGCCGGGGAGCTGTTTTTT CASSVGQGVAGELFF
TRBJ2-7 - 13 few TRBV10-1 TGCGCCAGCAGTCAGACGATGTCCTACGAGCAGTACTTC CASSQTMSYEQYF
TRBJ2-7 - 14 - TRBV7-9 TGTGCCAGCAGCCCTGAGGGCAGGTCCTACGAGCAGTACTTC CASSPEGRSYEQYF
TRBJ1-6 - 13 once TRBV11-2 TGTGCCAGCAGCTCCCAGGGTAATTCACCCCTCCACTTT CASSSQGNSPLHF
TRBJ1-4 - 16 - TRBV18 TGTGCCAGCTCACCCAGGGGAACCCCAACTAATGAAAAACTGTTTTTT CASSPRGTPTNEKLFF
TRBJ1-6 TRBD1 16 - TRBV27 TGTGCCAGCAGTTCCCAACCGACAGGGCAGCATTCACCCCTCCACTTT CASSSQPTGQHSPLHF
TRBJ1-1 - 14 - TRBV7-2 TGTGCCAGCAGCTTTGATACGCCCTCTCGCGAAGCTTTCTTT CASSFDTPSREAFF
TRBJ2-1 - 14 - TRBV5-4 TGTGCCAGCAGCATAGCCGGGGTCTTGAATGAGCAGTTCTTC CASSIAGVLNEQFF
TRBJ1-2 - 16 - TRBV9 TGTGCCAGCAGCGTAGTTTCCTTGGCAGCTAACTATGGCTACACCTTC CASSVVSLAANYGYTF
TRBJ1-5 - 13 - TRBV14 TGTGCCAGCAGCCAGATGGGCAATCAGCCCCAGCATTTT CASSQMGNQPQHF
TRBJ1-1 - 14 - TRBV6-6 TGTGCCAGCAGAGTGACAGGCGCGGACACTGAAGCTTTCTTT CASRVTGADTEAFF